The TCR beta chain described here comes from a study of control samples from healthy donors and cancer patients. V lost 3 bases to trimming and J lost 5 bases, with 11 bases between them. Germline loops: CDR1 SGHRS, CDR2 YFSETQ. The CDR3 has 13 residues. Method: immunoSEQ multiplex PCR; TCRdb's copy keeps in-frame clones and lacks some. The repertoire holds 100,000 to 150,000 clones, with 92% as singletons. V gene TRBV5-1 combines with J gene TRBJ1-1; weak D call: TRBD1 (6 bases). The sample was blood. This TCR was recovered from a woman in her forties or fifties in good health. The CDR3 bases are TGCGCCAGCAGCTATACAGGGAGGACTGAAGCTTTCTTT. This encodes CASSYTGRTEAFF.